These 21 T cell receptor beta chains originate from one sample sequenced in a study of a mutant IDH1 vaccine in newly diagnosed glioma. Sequenced by immunoSEQ multiplex PCR; TCRdb stores in-frame clones only, minus some. The table records 20,000 or so clones, more than 70% of them present only once. Their cognate antigens are unknown. Indicated time point: week 47, end of study. Doses consisted of 300 ug of mutant IDH1 20-mer peptide each, paired with topical imiquimod. The sample in question was PBMCs, obtained from a glioma patient whose treatment included an IDH1 peptide vaccine. The receptor source for this set is a man between 40 and 49 years old with glioma.

This clone has more than one count but fewer than ten. This chain connects TRBV4-1 to TRBJ2-2, with 16 nucleotides matching TRBD2. Germline CDR1 MGHRA, CDR2 YSYEKL. The CDR3 runs 19 residues. The J segment lost 7 bases and the V segment lost 3 bases, leaving 11 bases of the junction unmatched. The CDR3 sequence is CASSQPGLAGGSSDGELFF. In DNA, the CDR3 is TGCGCCAGCAGCCAGCCGGGACTAGCGGGAGGGTCCTCGGACGGGGAGCTGTTTTTT.

The chain is built from TRBV7-2 and TRBJ2-7, with 7 bases matching TRBD2. Germline CDR1 and CDR2: SGHTA and FQGNSA. V shed 5 bases and J 4 bases; nucleotides not matched to a gene: 8. The length of the CDR3 is 14 residues. CDR3 bases: TGTGCCAGCAGCCCACGGGCGGGAGAATACGAGCAGTACTTC. Translation gives CASSPRAGEYEQYF.

The genes are TRBV27 and TRBJ2-7; D is perhaps TRBD1 or TRBD2 (7 bases each). Germline-derived CDR1 and CDR2 are MNHEY and SMNVEV (reference sequence). Between the trimmed V and J ends, which lost 2 bases and 3 bases, there was a span of 14 bases. There are 15 residues in the CDR3. In nucleotides, the CDR3 is TGTGCCAGCAGTTTAGAGGGAGGGGGCTACTACGAGCAGTACTTC. Protein product: CASSLEGGGYYEQYF.

The chain has TRBV6-5 and TRBJ2-3, with 7 bases aligning to TRBD2. Germline values: CDR1 MNHEY, CDR2 SVGAGI. The ends lost 3 bases at V and 3 bases at J; junction bases unmatched: 6. This CDR3 has 15 residues. Written as DNA, the CDR3 is TGTGCCAGCAGTTATCGGGCGGGAGTGACAGATACGCAGTATTTT. This sequence encodes CASSYRAGVTDTQYF.

This clone was seen more than once but under ten times. The chain has TRBV29-1 and TRBJ2-1; weak D call: TRBD1 (5 bases). V shed 7 bases and J shed 4 bases, with 14 bases lying between them. This CDR3 is 13 amino acids long. Per germline, CDR1 SQVTM and CDR2 ANQGSEA. The CDR3 sequence is CSGDSFLYNEQFF. CDR3 coding DNA: TGCAGCGGTGACAGCTTCCTATACAATGAGCAGTTCTTC.

This clone was detected once. This chain uses TRBV4-3 with TRBJ1-3, with D uncertain. The CDR3 is 16 amino acids. The ends were cut back, 0 bases at V and 8 bases at J, with 17 bases in the middle. Germline V gives CDR1 LGHNA, CDR2 YSLEER. The CDR3, as DNA: TGCGCCAGCAGCCAAGAGGGAGAGGCGCGGGGTGACACCATATATTTT. Residues: CASSQEGEARGDTIYF.

The DNA of the CDR3 is TGTGCCAGCAGCTTAGCGGGGACAGACTACGAGCAGTACTTC. The encoded protein is CASSLAGTDYEQYF. The chain links TRBV7-2 to TRBJ2-7; 7 positions agree with TRBD1. Germline CDR1 is SGHTA and CDR2 is FQGNSA. Germline trimming cut 0 bases from V and 3 bases from J; bases unmatched to any gene: 2. The CDR3 has 14 amino acids.

The gene calls are TRBV27 and TRBJ2-5, with D possibly TRBD2 on 5 matching bases. Germline loops: CDR1 MNHEY, CDR2 SMNVEV (reference sequence). V was trimmed by 3 bases and J by 4 bases, leaving 9 bases between them. This CDR3 region has 13 residues. The CDR3 region has the DNA TGTGCCAGCAGTTTCGGGATCCTAGAGACCCAGTACTTC. It translates to CASSFGILETQYF.

As concerns this clone: Other nucleotide sequences from this sample produce the same CDR3. The gene calls are TRBV7-2 and TRBJ1-2; D call uncertain. Germline V gene data show CDR1 as SGHTA and CDR2 as FQGNSA. The CDR3 extends over 13 amino acids. Deletions cut 4 bases from V and 0 bases from J, with 6 bases between. CDR3 sequence: CASSSQTNYGYTF. The DNA for the CDR3 is TGTGCCAGCAGCTCACAGACTAACTATGGCTACACCTTC.

In DNA, the CDR3 is TGCGCCAGCAAGAGTCGGGTTTATGGGCCGGAGACCCAGTACTTC. Protein product: CASKSRVYGPETQYF. The rearrangement joins TRBV5-1 to TRBJ2-5, with D uncertain. Looked up from germline, CDR1 is SGHRS and CDR2 is YFSETQ. This CDR3 has 15 residues. The ends were cut back, 6 bases at V and 5 bases at J, with 20 bases in the middle.

The chain couples TRBV5-1 to TRBJ1-3; D call uncertain. CDR1 and CDR2 from the germline V gene are SGHRS and YFSETQ. CDR3 size: 15 residues. Trimming stripped 2 bases from V and 0 bases from J, with 9 bases between. In nucleotides, the CDR3 is TGCGCCAGCAGCTTAGACTCTTACTCTGGAAACACCATATATTTT. The encoded protein is CASSLDSYSGNTIYF.

The chain links TRBV6-5 to TRBJ1-4; TRBD1 is a possible D gene (6 bases). V lost 5 bases and J lost 0, with 10 bases in between. CDR3 length: 15 residues. Germline V gene lookup returns CDR1 MNHEY and CDR2 SVGAGI. DNA for the CDR3: TGTGCCAGCAGTCAGGACAGTGCAACTAATGAAAAACTGTTTTTT. It is translated as CASSQDSATNEKLFF.

The V and J genes are TRBV6-5 and TRBJ2-5; no reliable D call. Germline V gene data show CDR1 as MNHEY and CDR2 as SVGAGI. The CDR3 runs to 14 residues. V lost 6 bases to trimming and J lost 1 base, with 12 bases between them. The CDR3 region has the DNA TGTGCCAGCAGACTCAGACCCTTCCAAGAGACCCAGTACTTC. It translates to CASRLRPFQETQYF.

The chain is built from TRBV18 and TRBJ2-6, with D hard to call. The germline V gene encodes CDR1 KGHSH and CDR2 LQKENI. V lost 3 bases and J lost 0, with 6 bases in between. The CDR3 runs 15 residues. The CDR3 here is CASSPELSGANVLTF. CDR3 in DNA: TGTGCCAGCTCACCGGAACTCTCTGGGGCCAACGTCCTGACTTTC.

The chain has TRBV7-8 and TRBJ2-7; the D gene is possibly TRBD2 (5 bases). The germline gives CDR1 SGHVS, CDR2 FQNEAQ. With 2 bases removed from V and 2 bases from J, the gap between germline ends came to 13 bases. The CDR3 is 15 residues long. The CDR3 DNA sequence: TGTGCCAGCAGCTTATCGGACTCTATGACCTACGAGCAGTACTTC. Residues: CASSLSDSMTYEQYF.

This clone was detected once. The chain couples TRBV7-6 to TRBJ1-1; a weak D match, TRBD1 (6 bases). The V end lost 5 bases, the J end lost 4 bases, and 17 bases lay between the germline ends. Germline-derived CDR1 and CDR2 are SGHVS and FNYEAQ. The CDR3 length is 15 residues. The CDR3 DNA sequence: TGTGCCAGCAGCAACCTAGCGGGGGCCAGCACTGAAGCTTTCTTT. It is translated as CASSNLAGASTEAFF.

This chain's CDR3 is CASSRKGASGNTIYF. The CDR3 bases are TGTGCCAGCAGTCGGAAAGGAGCCTCTGGAAACACCATATATTTT. V and J are TRBV6-5 and TRBJ1-3, with D unresolved. Germline V CDR1 and CDR2: MNHEY, SVGAGI. The CDR3 is 15 amino acids. V lost 5 bases, J lost 0 bases, and 11 bases lay in between.

The chain combines TRBV19 with TRBJ1-4, with D tentatively TRBD1 (6 bases). The V and J ends lost 5 bases and 4 bases respectively, with 11 bases between them. This CDR3 is built from 14 residues. Germline values: CDR1 LNHDA, CDR2 SQIVND (reference sequence). The CDR3 spells CASSGQYSNEKLFF. CDR3 nucleotide sequence: TGTGCCAGTAGTGGACAGTATAGTAATGAAAAACTGTTTTTT.

The chain joins TRBV7-2 to TRBJ1-1, with D possibly TRBD1 on 5 matching bases. Germline V gene lookup returns CDR1 SGHTA and CDR2 FQGNSA. This CDR3 has 15 residues. The V end was cut by 4 bases, the J end by 1 base, with 13 bases between. CDR3 bases: TGTGCCAGCAGCTCCCGATTGAGGGGGAACACTGAAGCTTTCTTT. Protein product: CASSSRLRGNTEAFF.

The chain employs TRBV5-5 and TRBJ2-1; no clear D gene. Per the germline V gene, CDR1 is SGHKS and CDR2 is YYEKEE (reference sequence). With 4 bases removed from V and 8 bases from J, the gap between germline ends came to 10 bases. This CDR3 has 12 amino acids. CDR3 region: CASSPVDYEQFF. The CDR3 nucleotides read TGTGCCAGCAGCCCCGTAGACTATGAGCAGTTCTTC.

The CDR3 DNA reads as TGTGCCAGCAGCAAGACTAGCGTCGGGTCCTACAATGAGCAGTTCTTC. This sequence encodes CASSKTSVGSYNEQFF. The chain links TRBV11-2 to TRBJ2-1, with 8 bases lining up with TRBD2. Trimming removed 5 bases from V and 1 base from J; junction bases left unmatched: 7. The length of the CDR3 is 16 residues. Per germline, CDR1 SGHAT and CDR2 FQNNGV.